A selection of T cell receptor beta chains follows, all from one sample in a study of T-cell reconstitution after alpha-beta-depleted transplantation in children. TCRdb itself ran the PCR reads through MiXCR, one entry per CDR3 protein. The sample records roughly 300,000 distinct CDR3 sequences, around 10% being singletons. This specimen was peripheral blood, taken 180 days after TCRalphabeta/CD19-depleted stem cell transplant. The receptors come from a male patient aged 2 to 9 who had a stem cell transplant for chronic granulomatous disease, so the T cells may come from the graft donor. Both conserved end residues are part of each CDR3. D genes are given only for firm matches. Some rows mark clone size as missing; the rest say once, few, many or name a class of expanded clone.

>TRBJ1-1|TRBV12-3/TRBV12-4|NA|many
TGTGCCAGCAGTTTACGGGAGACGAACACTGAAGCTTTCTTT
CASSLRETNTEAFF
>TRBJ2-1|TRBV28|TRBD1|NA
TGTGCCAGCAGCTCACTTCACAGGGGAACCTACAATGAGCAGTTCTTC
CASSSLHRGTYNEQFF
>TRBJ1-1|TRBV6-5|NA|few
TGTGCCAGCAGTTACTCCGGGGGCGGAGGGAACACTGAAGCTTTCTTT
CASSYSGGGGNTEAFF
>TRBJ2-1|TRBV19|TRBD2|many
TGTGCCAGTACTACTTGGGTTAGCGGGAACAATGAGCAGTTCTTC
CASTTWVSGNNEQFF
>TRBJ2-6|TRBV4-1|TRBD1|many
TGCGCCAGCAGCCAACCCACTACAGGGGACCTCCCTGGGGCCAACGTCCTGACTTTC
CASSQPTTGDLPGANVLTF
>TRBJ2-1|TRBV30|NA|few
TGTGCCTGGGGGGAGCAGTTCTTC
CAWGEQFF
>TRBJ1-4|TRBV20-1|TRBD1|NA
TGCAGTGCTCGATCAGGGGGCAGTAATGAAAAACTGTTTTTT
CSARSGGSNEKLFF
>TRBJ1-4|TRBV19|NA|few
TGTGCCAGTAGCCCGATACAAAGGCTGAATGAAAAACTGTTTTTT
CASSPIQRLNEKLFF
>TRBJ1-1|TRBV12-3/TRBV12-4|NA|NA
TGTGCCAGCAGTTTGGGACTCCAGGGTCCGAACACTGAAGCTTTCTTT
CASSLGLQGPNTEAFF
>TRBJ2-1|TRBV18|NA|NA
TGTGCCAGCTCACCACCACGGGGTAGGGGGGATGAGCAGTTCTTC
CASSPPRGRGDEQFF
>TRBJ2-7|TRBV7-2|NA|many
TGTGCCAGCAGCTCCCAAGTAAACGAGCAGTACTTC
CASSSQVNEQYF
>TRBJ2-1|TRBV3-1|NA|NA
TGTGCCAGCAGCCGTAGCGACATTGATGAGCAGTTCTTC
CASSRSDIDEQFF
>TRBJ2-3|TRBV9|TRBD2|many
TGTGCCAGCAGCGTAGAACCTAGCGGGGTCGGGGATACGCAGTATTTT
CASSVEPSGVGDTQYF
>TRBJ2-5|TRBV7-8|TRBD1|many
TGTGCCAGCAGCTTAGTAACAGGGGTTCAAGAGACCCAGTACTTC
CASSLVTGVQETQYF
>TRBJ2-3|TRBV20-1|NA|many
TGCAGTGCTAGGGTTCTTTGGGGATTCAATAGCACAGATACGCAGTATTTT
CSARVLWGFNSTDTQYF
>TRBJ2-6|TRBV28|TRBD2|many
TGTGCCAGCAGCCTCCTCAGACTAGCGGGAGGTGGGGCCAACGTCCTGACTTTC
CASSLLRLAGGGANVLTF
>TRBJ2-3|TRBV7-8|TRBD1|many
TGTGCCAGCAGCTCGCGGACAGGGAGGCAAGGTTGGGCAGATACGCAGTATTTT
CASSSRTGRQGWADTQYF
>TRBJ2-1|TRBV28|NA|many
TGTGCCAGCAGTTTTCCGGCTTCGAATGAGCAGTTCTTC
CASSFPASNEQFF
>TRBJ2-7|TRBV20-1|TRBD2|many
TGCAGTGCTCCACCGTTAGCGGGAGGAGCCTACGAGCAGTACTTC
CSAPPLAGGAYEQYF
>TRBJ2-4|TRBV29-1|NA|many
TGCAGCGTTGATTCATTAGCCAAAAACATTCAGTACTTC
CSVDSLAKNIQYF
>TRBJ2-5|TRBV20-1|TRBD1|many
TGCAGTGCGGAAGACAGGGGTTGGTTTGAGACCCAGTACTTC
CSAEDRGWFETQYF
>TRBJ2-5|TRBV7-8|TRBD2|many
TGTGCCAGCAGCTTTCTAGCGGGAGCTGGGGAGACCCAGTACTTC
CASSFLAGAGETQYF
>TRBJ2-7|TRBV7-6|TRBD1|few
TGTGCCAGCAGCTTAGTTTCAGGGGGTGATTACGAGCAGTACTTC
CASSLVSGGDYEQYF
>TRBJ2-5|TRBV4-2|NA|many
TGTGCCAGCAGCCAAGATCCCGGAGAGACCCAGTACTTC
CASSQDPGETQYF
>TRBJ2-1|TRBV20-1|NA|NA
TGCAGTGCCAGGTTGCTGACGGTAAATGAGCAGTTCTTC
CSARLLTVNEQFF